This T cell receptor (beta chain) emerged from a study of vaccination effects on CD4 cells after COVID-19. The CDR3 loop spans 16 amino acids. Looked up from germline, CDR1 is KGHSH and CDR2 is LQKENI. J was trimmed by 0 bases and V by 2 bases; bases with no gene match: 4. Sequenced by immunoSEQ multiplex PCR; TCRdb stores in-frame clones only, minus some. The table includes tens of thousands of clones, around 70% detected once. This clone was seen a handful of times. Antigen: not known. Ahead of sequencing, the ViraFEST assay grew antigen-specific CD4+ T cells using viral peptide pools. Following 10 days of culture, CD4+ T cells were isolated. Two doses of BNT162b2 or mRNA-1273 vaccine were administered to participants. Cultures of about 2 million PBMC per well contained about 9.5 IU/ml IL-2 plus 10 ug/ml peptides.

The chain uses TRBV18 and TRBJ1-5; 7 bases map to TRBD1. This sequence originates from a human donor who received a COVID-19 vaccine. Sequenced here: CD4+ T cells from PBMCs cultured with HCoV-229E spike peptides, sampled after COVID-19 vaccination. CDR3 in amino acids: CASSPGGQNSNQPQHF. The CDR3 nucleotides are TGTGCCAGCTCACCAGGGGGACAGAATAGCAATCAGCCCCAGCATTTT. The full variable domain, with the rest looked up from reference TRBV18 and TRBJ1-5, is NAGVMQNPRHLVRRRGQEARLRCSPMKGHSHVYWYRQLPEEGLKFMVYLQKENIIDESGMPKERFSAEFPKEGPSILRIQQVVRGDSAAYFCASSPGGQNSNQPQHFGDGTRLSIL.